This TCR beta chain emerged from a study of shared clonotypes between healthy human individuals. General observations from the study: When compared with the clonotypes that were shared by all four sorted-subset donors, the non-shared clonotypes turned out to have lower generation probabilities. Investigators collected only blood, and repertoires in tissues likely differ.

CDR1 MNHEY and CDR2 SVGAGI come from the germline V gene. Trimming pared 2 bases from V and 5 bases from J, leaving 12 bases between. The CDR3 sequence is 14 residues long. Investigators divided CD4+ cells into CD45RA+ naive and CD45RA-negative memory subsets. At a deep level, the assay was run. Data came from immunoSEQ multiplex PCR; TCRdb stores just in-frame clones and leaves some out. Among approximately 980,000 clones listed, over 60% were seen once. Notes on this clone: Antigen specificity is unknown. This sample includes further DNA sequences coding for the same CDR3.

Sequenced sample: memory CD4+ T cells sorted from blood. As for subset: CD45RA-negative fraction. This clonotype was sampled from a man aged 18 to 35 in good health. The V call is TRBV6-5, the J call TRBJ2-5; D assignment may be TRBD1 or TRBD2 (5 bases each). The CDR3 spells CASSYPGLKETQYF. The CDR3 nucleotides are TGTGCCAGCAGTTACCCGGGGCTCAAGGAGACCCAGTACTTC.